These 20 T cell receptor beta chains originate from one sample sequenced in a study of blood T cell repertoires in COVID-19. Using immunoSEQ multiplex PCR, the repertoire was profiled, and TCRdb retains in-frame clones only, with some absent. Of around 700,000 clones listed, 75% to 90% are singletons. Source material: peripheral blood. These receptor sequences come from a woman aged 18 to 35 with acute or convalescent COVID-19.

The V call is TRBV4-2, the J call TRBJ1-5; TRBD1 is a possible D gene (5 bases). CDR3 length: 17 residues. CDR1 is LGHNA, CDR2 YNFKEQ, per germline. Trimming removed 0 bases from V and 3 bases from J, with 15 bases in between. The CDR3 bases are TGTGCCAGCAGCCAAGAGGACACTACTACCCTCAATCAGCCCCAGCATTTT. As protein: CASSQEDTTTLNQPQHF.

V usage is TRBV1 and J usage is TRBJ1-1. TRBV1 is recorded as a pseudogene. The CDR3 is made up of 15 amino acids. CDR3 in amino acids: CTSSPENGMNTEAFF. For the CDR3, the DNA is TGCACCAGCAGCCCCGAGAACGGTATGAACACTGAAGCTTTCTTT.

The chain uses TRBV10-3 and TRBJ1-3; tentatively, D is TRBD1 (5 bases). Germline V lookup: CDR1 ENHRY, CDR2 SYGVKD. The length of the CDR3 is 17 residues. The V gene lost 3 bases and the J gene lost 4 bases, with 19 bases spanning the gap. In nucleotides, the CDR3 is TGTGCCATCAGTGAAAGGGGTTTGACGAGTCAAGGAAACACCATATATTTT. This encodes CAISERGLTSQGNTIYF.

The chain couples TRBV4-1 to TRBJ2-7; TRBD2 agrees at 8 bases. V lost 4 bases to trimming and J lost 5 bases; unmatched junction nucleotides: 16. The CDR3 has 17 residues. CDR1 is MGHRA, CDR2 YSYEKL, per germline. Here the CDR3 DNA reads TGCGCCAGCAGCCTAGAAGTGGGGTCTGGACTAGCTCACGAGCAGTACTTC. This encodes CASSLEVGSGLAHEQYF.

The chain couples TRBV18 to TRBJ2-5; a weak D match, TRBD1 (6 bases). This CDR3 contains 16 residues. V was cut by 2 bases and J by 4 bases, with 17 bases left in between. Germline lookup yields CDR1 KGHSH and CDR2 LQKENI. The CDR3 spells CASSPSVAGAGETQYF. CDR3 DNA sequence: TGTGCCAGCTCACCATCGGTAGCAGGGGCAGGAGAGACCCAGTACTTC.

This chain links TRBV5-6 with TRBJ1-3; TRBD1 is a possible D gene (6 bases). V lost 4 bases and J lost 1, with 6 bases in between. CDR3 length: 13 residues. CDR1 and CDR2 from the germline V gene are SGHDT and YYEEEE. CDR3 nucleotide sequence: TGTGCCAGCAGCACAGGGTCTGGAAACACCATATATTTT. It encodes CASSTGSGNTIYF.

This clone has a handful of counts. The rearrangement uses TRBV19 and TRBJ1-2; 7 bases map to TRBD1. The CDR3 covers 11 residues. V lost 10 bases and J lost 8; bases outside the gene matches: 7. Germline loops: CDR1 LNHDA, CDR2 SQIVND (reference sequence). The CDR3 protein is CAIKGAEGYTF. Written as DNA, the CDR3 is TGTGCCATCAAGGGGGCGGAAGGCTACACCTTC. The complete variable domain, with remaining parts taken from reference TRBV19 and TRBJ1-2, reads DGGITQSPKYLFRKEGQNVTLSCEQNLNHDAMYWYRQDPGQGLRLIYYSQIVNDFQKGDIAEGYSVSREKKESFPLTVTSAQKNPTAFYLCAIKGAEGYTFGSGTRLTVV.

V and J are TRBV3-1 (or the pseudogene TRBV3-2) and TRBJ1-3; TRBD1 agrees at 7 bases. With V trimmed by 4 bases and J by 2 bases, 8 bases remained unmatched. The CDR3 spans 16 residues. The germline CDR1 and CDR2 sequences are LGHDT and YNNKEL (reference sequence). The CDR3 loop reads CASSRSGTAPGNTIYF. CDR3 bases: TGTGCCAGCAGCCGCTCAGGGACAGCTCCTGGAAACACCATATATTTT.

V gene TRBV4-3 combines with J gene TRBJ1-1; tentatively, D is TRBD1 (5 bases). The V end was cut by 0 bases, the J end by 11 bases, with 13 bases between. This CDR3 has 13 residues. CDR1 is LGHNA and CDR2 is YSLEER in the germline V gene. The CDR3 nucleotides are TGCGCCAGCAGCCAAGACGGCAGGCGGGGCGCTTTCTTT. Protein sequence: CASSQDGRRGAFF.

The chain joins TRBV6-5 to TRBJ1-1; D is unresolved. The V end was cut by 0 bases, the J end by 11 bases, with 7 bases between. Germline CDR1 and CDR2: MNHEY and SVGAGI. CDR3 size: 11 residues. The CDR3 spells CASSYSGGAFF. As DNA, the CDR3 is TGTGCCAGCAGTTACTCAGGAGGCGCTTTCTTT.

The chain combines TRBV6-1 with TRBJ2-1; possibly TRBD1 for D (6 bases). V gave up 3 bases and J gave up 4 bases, with 13 bases separating them. The CDR3 contains 15 residues. The germline V gene encodes CDR1 MNHNS and CDR2 SASEGT. CDR3 protein: CASSEEEGEYNEQFF. The CDR3 coding sequence is TGTGCCAGCAGTGAGGAAGAGGGGGAATACAATGAGCAGTTCTTC.

The CDR3 spells CASSPWDRGHSEAFF. The CDR3 DNA sequence: TGTGCCAGCAGCCCGTGGGACAGGGGGCATTCTGAAGCTTTCTTT. The J gene is TRBJ1-1, the V gene TRBV5-8, with 12 positions matching TRBD1. CDR3 length equals 15 residues. Losses at the gene ends were 4 bases for V and 6 bases for J; bases not matched to a gene: 7. Germline V gives CDR1 SGHTS, CDR2 YDEGEE.

The genes are TRBV15 and TRBJ1-3, with unresolved D. The CDR3 runs to 18 residues. Trimming left V 0 bases short and J 0 bases short, with 15 bases between. Per the germline V gene, CDR1 is LNHNV and CDR2 is YYDKDF (reference sequence). As DNA, the CDR3 is TGTGCCACCAGCAGAGATTACTCGGCAGGCATCTCTGGAAACACCATATATTTT. It is translated as CATSRDYSAGISGNTIYF. Complete variable domain (other parts from reference TRBV15 and TRBJ1-3): DAMVIQNPRYQVTQFGKPVTLSCSQTLNHNVMYWYQQKSSQAPKLLFHYYDKDFNNEADTPDNFQSRRPNTSFCFLDIRSPGLGDTAMYLCATSRDYSAGISGNTIYFGEGSWLTVV.

The V gene is TRBV5-5, the J gene TRBJ1-1, with 7 positions matching TRBD1. This CDR3 is built from 15 residues. Germline trimming cut 4 bases from V and 4 bases from J; bases unmatched to any gene: 10. Germline V lookup: CDR1 SGHKS, CDR2 YYEKEE (reference sequence). Written as DNA, the CDR3 is TGTGCCAGCAGCGACATGACAGGGCGGCCCACTGAAGCTTTCTTT. Its translation is CASSDMTGRPTEAFF.

This chain joins TRBV5-1 and TRBJ2-6; TRBD2 is a possible D gene (5 bases). The CDR3 covers 15 residues. Between the trimmed V and J ends, which lost 2 bases and 2 bases, there was a span of 8 bases. Germline CDR1 SGHRS, CDR2 YFSETQ. This CDR3 is CASSFSGAGANVLTF. The CDR3, as DNA: TGCGCCAGCAGCTTTTCCGGGGCTGGGGCCAACGTCCTGACTTTC.

The chain has TRBV7-6 and TRBJ2-7, with unresolved D. This CDR3 contains 15 residues. Germline lookup yields CDR1 SGHVS and CDR2 FNYEAQ. The V gene lost 0 bases and the J gene lost 3 bases, with 12 bases spanning the gap. The CDR3 reads CASSLATGNDYEQYF. The CDR3 coding sequence is TGTGCCAGCAGCTTAGCGACTGGAAATGACTACGAGCAGTACTTC.

The rearrangement links TRBV7-2 to TRBJ2-2; maybe TRBD1 (5 bases). CDR1 and CDR2 (germline): SGHTA, FQGNSA. V gave up 5 bases and J gave up 1 base, with 11 bases separating them. The CDR3 extends over 15 amino acids. CDR3 nucleotides: TGTGCCAGCAGCCCAGTTACAGGGAACACCGGGGAGCTGTTTTTT. It is translated as CASSPVTGNTGELFF.

The gene calls are TRBV9 and TRBJ2-2, with TRBD1 identical over 8 bases. The J segment lost 1 base and the V segment lost 0 bases, leaving 20 bases of the junction unmatched. Germline values: CDR1 SGDLS, CDR2 YYNGEE. The CDR3 covers 22 residues. This CDR3 reads CASSVATGTQNGQGENTGELFF. CDR3 sequence (DNA): TGTGCCAGCAGCGTAGCTACCGGTACACAAAACGGACAGGGAGAGAACACCGGGGAGCTGTTTTTT. Together with reference TRBV9 and TRBJ2-2, the CDR3 gives the full variable domain: DSGVTQTPKHLITATGQRVTLRCSPRSGDLSVYWYQQSLDQGLQFLIQYYNGEERAKGNILERFSAQQFPDLHSELNLSSLELGDSALYFCASSVATGTQNGQGENTGELFFGEGSRLTVL.

Only one count was recorded for this clone. The V call is TRBV4-2, the J call TRBJ1-1, with a tentative D call TRBD1 (6 bases). The V end lost 4 bases, the J end lost 5 bases, and 17 bases lay between the germline ends. This CDR3 comprises 15 residues. Germline V lookup: CDR1 LGHNA, CDR2 YNFKEQ. CDR3 loop: CASSPTSRGLTEAFF. The CDR3 nucleotides read TGTGCCAGCAGCCCCACCTCCAGGGGTTTGACTGAAGCTTTCTTT.

V is TRBV27 and J is TRBJ2-1, with a possible D match to TRBD2 (6 bases). Germline V lookup: CDR1 MNHEY, CDR2 SMNVEV (reference sequence). Trimming took 6 bases from V and 9 from J, leaving 21 bases between them. The CDR3 covers 15 residues. This CDR3 is CASSPQGQGAGEQFF. DNA for the CDR3: TGTGCCAGCAGCCCCCAAGGTCAGGGAGCGGGTGAGCAGTTCTTC.